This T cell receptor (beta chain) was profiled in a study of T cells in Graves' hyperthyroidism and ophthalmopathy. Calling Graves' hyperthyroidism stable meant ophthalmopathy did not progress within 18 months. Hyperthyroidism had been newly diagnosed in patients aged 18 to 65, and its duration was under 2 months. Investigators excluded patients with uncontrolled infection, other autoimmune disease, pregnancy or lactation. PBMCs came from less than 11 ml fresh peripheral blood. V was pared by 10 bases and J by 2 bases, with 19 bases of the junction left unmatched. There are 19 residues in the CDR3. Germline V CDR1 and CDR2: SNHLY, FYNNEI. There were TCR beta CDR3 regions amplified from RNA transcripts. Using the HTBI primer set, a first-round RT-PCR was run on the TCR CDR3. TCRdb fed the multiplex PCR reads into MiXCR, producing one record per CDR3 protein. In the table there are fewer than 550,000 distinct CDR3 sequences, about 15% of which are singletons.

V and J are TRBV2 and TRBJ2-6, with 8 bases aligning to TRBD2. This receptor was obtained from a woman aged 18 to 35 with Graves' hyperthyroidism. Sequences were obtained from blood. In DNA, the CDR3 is TGTGCCACGCTCGAACACCCGGGACTAGTCAGACCTGGGGCCAACGTCCTGACTTTC. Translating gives CATLEHPGLVRPGANVLTF.